These 24 T cell receptor beta chains originate from one sample sequenced in a study of blood T cell repertoires in COVID-19. Clones were read by immunoSEQ multiplex PCR, and TCRdb kept only the in-frame ones, dropping some. The table lists a few hundred thousand clones, 75% to 85% of them singletons. Material for sequencing was peripheral blood. The receptors derive from a woman in her 30s with COVID-19, enrolled during active disease.

The rearrangement joins TRBV19 to TRBJ2-7; 7 positions agree with TRBD1. The CDR3 spans 14 residues. The J segment lost 4 bases and the V segment lost 3 bases, leaving 6 bases of the junction unmatched. Germline V gene data show CDR1 as LNHDA and CDR2 as SQIVND (reference sequence). The CDR3 coding sequence is TGTGCCAGTAGTATGAGGGGGCTGGTATACGAGCAGTACTTC. Residues: CASSMRGLVYEQYF.

The gene calls are TRBV7-9 and TRBJ2-3; 11 bases line up with TRBD1. The CDR3 sequence is 15 residues long. The germline V gene encodes CDR1 SEHNR and CDR2 FQNEAQ (reference sequence). Trimming took 5 bases from V and 5 from J; bases not matched to a gene: 6. The CDR3 reads CASSLRDRGIDTQYF. The CDR3 DNA is TGTGCCAGCAGCCTCCGGGACAGGGGGATAGATACGCAGTATTTT. Variable domain in full (rest from reference TRBV7-9 and TRBJ2-3): DTGVSQNPRHKITKRGQNVTFRCDPISEHNRLYWYRQTLGQGPEFLTYFQNEAQLEKSRLLSDRFSAERPKGSFSTLEIQRTEQGDSAMYLCASSLRDRGIDTQYFGPGTRLTVL.

This chain links TRBV30 with TRBJ1-3; TRBD1 might be the D (6 bases). Germline CDR1 reads GTSNPN; CDR2 reads SVGIG (reference sequence). The V gene lost 1 base and the J gene lost 3 bases, with 19 bases spanning the gap. The CDR3 is 17 residues long. This chain's CDR3 is CAWSDRARDDFGNTIYF. The CDR3, as DNA: TGTGCCTGGAGTGACAGGGCACGGGATGATTTTGGAAACACCATATATTTT. The full variable domain, its missing parts supplied by reference TRBV30 and TRBJ1-3, is SQTIHQWPATLVQPVGSPLSLECTVEGTSNPNLYWYRQAAGRGLQLLFYSVGIGQISSEVPQNLSASRPQDRQFILSSKKLLLSDSGFYLCAWSDRARDDFGNTIYFGEGSWLTVV.

This clone came up a few times. The chain employs TRBV3-1 (or the pseudogene TRBV3-2) and TRBJ2-5; possibly TRBD2 for D (5 bases). The length of the CDR3 is 16 residues. Germline CDR1 reads LGHDT; CDR2 reads YNNKEL (reference sequence). Trimming stripped 7 bases from V and 1 base from J, with 19 bases between. Here the CDR3 DNA reads TGTGCCAGCATTAACTCGTTCGCGGGTTCCCAAGAGACCCAGTACTTC. Translated, it gives CASINSFAGSQETQYF.

The chain carries TRBV25-1 and TRBJ2-3; D is perhaps TRBD1 (5 bases). Germline-derived CDR1 and CDR2 are MGHDK and SYGVNS. The CDR3 has 15 residues. V gave up 2 bases and J gave up 1 base, with 10 bases separating them. The CDR3 loop is CASSENGRGTDTQYF. CDR3 coding DNA: TGTGCCAGCAGTGAAAACGGCAGGGGCACAGATACGCAGTATTTT.

The rearrangement links TRBV5-5 to TRBJ1-2; the D gene is possibly TRBD1 (6 bases). This CDR3 is 16 amino acids long. Germline values: CDR1 SGHKS, CDR2 YYEKEE (reference sequence). The V end lost 4 bases, the J end lost 2 bases, and 18 bases lay between the germline ends. In DNA, the CDR3 is TGTGCCAGCAGCAAGACAGGAGCGGCCTACAACTATGGCTACACCTTC. It yields the protein CASSKTGAAYNYGYTF.

Here the CDR3 DNA reads TGTGCCAGCAGTCCGTCGACAGGGGCAGTAAACTATGGCTACACCTTC. Its translation: CASSPSTGAVNYGYTF. The chain couples TRBV27 to TRBJ1-2; TRBD1 aligns across 8 bases. CDR1 and CDR2 from the germline V gene are MNHEY and SMNVEV (reference sequence). V trimming: 5 bases; J trimming: 2 bases; junction bases outside the gene matches: 10. This CDR3 region has 16 residues.

The chain combines TRBV5-4 with TRBJ2-6; maybe TRBD1 (5 bases). This CDR3 spans 13 amino acids. The germline CDR1 and CDR2 sequences are SGHNT and YYREEE (reference sequence). Trimming pared 9 bases from V and 0 bases from J, leaving 7 bases between. The CDR3 here is CATQGSGANVLTF. The CDR3 DNA follows: TGTGCCACCCAGGGCTCTGGGGCCAACGTCCTGACTTTC.

This chain uses TRBV28 with TRBJ2-2; 8 bases match TRBD1. Germline-derived CDR1 and CDR2 are MDHEN and SYDVKM. Trimming took 6 bases from V and 7 from J; bases not matched to a gene: 7. The CDR3 totals 14 residues. The CDR3 protein is CASRRTGQGGELFF. CDR3 coding DNA: TGTGCCAGCAGACGGACAGGGCAGGGCGGGGAGCTGTTTTTT.

V usage is TRBV4-3 and J usage is TRBJ1-4; TRBD1 agrees at 7 bases. V dropped 4 bases and J dropped 7; count of bases not matched to a gene: 9. This CDR3 is built from 15 residues. Germline V gives CDR1 LGHNA, CDR2 YSLEER. CDR3 in DNA: TGCGCCAGCAGCCTTCGGACAGGTAGCGCTGAAAAACTGTTTTTT. Encoded protein: CASSLRTGSAEKLFF.

The V call is TRBV9, the J call TRBJ2-7, with 13 nucleotides matching TRBD2. This CDR3 has 15 amino acids. V shed 4 bases and J 3 bases; nucleotides not matched to a gene: 4. From germline, CDR1 is SGDLS and CDR2 YYNGEE. The CDR3 nucleotides are TGTGCCAGCAGCCGGACTAGCGGGAGTGTCTACGAGCAGTACTTC. As protein: CASSRTSGSVYEQYF. Full variable domain (remainder filled in from reference TRBV9 and TRBJ2-7): DSGVTQTPKHLITATGQRVTLRCSPRSGDLSVYWYQQSLDQGLQFLIQYYNGEERAKGNILERFSAQQFPDLHSELNLSSLELGDSALYFCASSRTSGSVYEQYFGPGTRLTVT.

V usage is TRBV7-7 and J usage is TRBJ2-3; tentative D call: TRBD2 (5 bases). The CDR3 is made up of 16 amino acids. Germline CDR1 and CDR2: SSHAT and FNYEAQ (reference sequence). V lost 0 bases to trimming and J lost 3 bases, with 13 bases between them. The CDR3 bases are TGTGCCAGCAGCTTAGCGGCGGGCTCTAGAACAGATACGCAGTATTTT. It translates to CASSLAAGSRTDTQYF.

This chain connects TRBV11-3 to TRBJ2-3; no reliable D call. Germline V CDR1 and CDR2: SGHNT, YENEEA. Trimming took 2 bases from V and 4 from J, leaving 7 bases between them. The CDR3 loop spans 13 amino acids. CDR3 in amino acids: CASSLLSSDTQYF. CDR3 DNA: TGTGCCAGCAGCTTACTGTCTTCAGATACGCAGTATTTT.

The CDR3 coding sequence is TGTGCCAGCAGCTTAGAAGGGGTCGAGCAGTACTTC. As protein: CASSLEGVEQYF. The rearrangement joins TRBV7-8 to TRBJ2-7; possibly TRBD1 for D (5 bases). Germline V gene lookup returns CDR1 SGHVS and CDR2 FQNEAQ. The CDR3 is 12 amino acids. The V gene lost 1 base and the J gene lost 6 bases, with 7 bases spanning the gap.

The CDR3 spells CASSPTWDSRVNSPLHF. The CDR3 DNA sequence: TGTGCCAGCAGCCCAACCTGGGACAGCCGGGTTAATTCACCCCTCCACTTT. The rearrangement joins TRBV28 to TRBJ1-6; 7 nucleotides match TRBD1. From germline, CDR1 is MDHEN and CDR2 SYDVKM. V shed 6 bases, J shed 6 bases, and the junction held 14 bases outside the gene matches. The CDR3 is 17 residues long. Combining the CDR3 with reference TRBV28 and TRBJ1-6 gives the whole variable domain DVKVTQSSRYLVKRTGEKVFLECVQDMDHENMFWYRQDPGLGLRLIYFSYDVKMKEKGDIPEGYSVSREKKERFSLILESASTNQTSMYLCASSPTWDSRVNSPLHFGNGTRLTVT.

V gene TRBV5-6 combines with J gene TRBJ2-1; D unclear. Germline CDR1 is SGHDT and CDR2 is YYEEEE. V lost 0 bases and J 7 bases, leaving 5 bases between the germline ends. The length of the CDR3 is 12 residues. CDR3 coding DNA: TGTGCCAGCAGCTTGGTGTCTAATGAGCAGTTCTTC. Its translation is CASSLVSNEQFF. Combining the CDR3 with reference TRBV5-6 and TRBJ2-1 gives the whole variable domain DAGVTQSPTHLIKTRGQQVTLRCSPKSGHDTVSWYQQALGQGPQFIFQYYEEEERQRGNFPDRFSGHQFPNYSSELNVNALLLGDSALYLCASSLVSNEQFFGPGTRLTVL.

The CDR3: CASSQKGQVSYEQYF. The CDR3 bases are TGCGCCAGCAGCCAAAAGGGACAGGTCTCCTACGAGCAGTACTTC. This sequence joins TRBV4-1 and TRBJ2-7, with 8 bases that match TRBD1. V was pared by 2 bases and J by 0 bases, with 3 bases of the junction left unmatched. CDR3 size: 15 residues. Germline CDR1 reads MGHRA; CDR2 reads YSYEKL.

The V call is TRBV6-1, the J call TRBJ1-1; the match to TRBD1 covers 9 bases. Trimming removed 3 bases from V and 1 base from J; junction bases left unmatched: 0. Germline CDR1 reads MNHNS; CDR2 reads SASEGT. The CDR3 is made up of 14 amino acids. The CDR3 protein is CASSETGGNTEAFF. CDR3 sequence (DNA): TGTGCCAGCAGTGAGACAGGGGGGAACACTGAAGCTTTCTTT.

CDR3 residues: CASSLLPDRGRNTIYF. Here the CDR3 DNA reads TGTGCCAGCAGTTTATTACCGGACAGGGGCAGAAACACCATATATTTT. This sequence joins TRBV28 and TRBJ1-3, with 9 bases aligning to TRBD1. The ends lost 1 base at V and 5 bases at J; junction bases unmatched: 6. The CDR3 runs 16 residues. Per the germline V gene, CDR1 is MDHEN and CDR2 is SYDVKM.

The chain joins TRBV9 to TRBJ2-5, with 8 bases identical to TRBD2. This CDR3 spans 14 amino acids. The V segment lost 0 bases and the J segment 3 bases; nucleotides outside the gene matches: 1. Germline CDR1 reads SGDLS; CDR2 reads YYNGEE. CDR3 residues: CASSVGGLEETQYF. CDR3 coding DNA: TGTGCCAGCAGCGTAGGGGGACTAGAAGAGACCCAGTACTTC.

The sample holds a few counts of this clone. V gene TRBV19 combines with J gene TRBJ2-3; D unclear. Trimming cost V 3 bases and J 3 bases, with 13 bases left between them. This CDR3 spans 15 amino acids. CDR1 is LNHDA and CDR2 is SQIVND in the germline V gene (reference sequence). DNA for the CDR3: TGTGCCAGTAGTATTGGCCAGTACGGGACAGATACGCAGTATTTT. It encodes CASSIGQYGTDTQYF.

The V gene is TRBV2, the J gene TRBJ2-3; 13 positions agree with TRBD2. The CDR3 runs 17 residues. From germline, CDR1 is SNHLY and CDR2 FYNNEI. The trim removed 7 bases at V and 1 base at J, leaving 8 bases unmatched. The CDR3 spells CASKGTSGIIGTDTQYF. In DNA form, the CDR3 reads TGTGCCAGCAAAGGGACTAGCGGGATAATAGGCACAGATACGCAGTATTTT.

The chain employs TRBV9 and TRBJ2-1; D is uncertain. The V end was cut by 3 bases, the J end by 6 bases, with 16 bases between. The length of the CDR3 is 15 residues. CDR1 SGDLS and CDR2 YYNGEE come from the germline V gene. The CDR3 is CASSAQPNPRNEQFF. The CDR3 nucleotides read TGTGCCAGCAGCGCCCAACCTAATCCCCGCAATGAGCAGTTCTTC.

The V gene is TRBV9, the J gene TRBJ1-2; TRBD1 is a possible D gene (5 bases). This CDR3 is built from 15 residues. Germline V gene sequence: CDR1 SGDLS, CDR2 YYNGEE. V gave up 0 bases and J gave up 4 bases, with 13 bases separating them. CDR3 DNA sequence: TGTGCCAGCAGCGTAGGCGGCAGCGGGGGCTATGGCTACACCTTC. It encodes CASSVGGSGGYGYTF.